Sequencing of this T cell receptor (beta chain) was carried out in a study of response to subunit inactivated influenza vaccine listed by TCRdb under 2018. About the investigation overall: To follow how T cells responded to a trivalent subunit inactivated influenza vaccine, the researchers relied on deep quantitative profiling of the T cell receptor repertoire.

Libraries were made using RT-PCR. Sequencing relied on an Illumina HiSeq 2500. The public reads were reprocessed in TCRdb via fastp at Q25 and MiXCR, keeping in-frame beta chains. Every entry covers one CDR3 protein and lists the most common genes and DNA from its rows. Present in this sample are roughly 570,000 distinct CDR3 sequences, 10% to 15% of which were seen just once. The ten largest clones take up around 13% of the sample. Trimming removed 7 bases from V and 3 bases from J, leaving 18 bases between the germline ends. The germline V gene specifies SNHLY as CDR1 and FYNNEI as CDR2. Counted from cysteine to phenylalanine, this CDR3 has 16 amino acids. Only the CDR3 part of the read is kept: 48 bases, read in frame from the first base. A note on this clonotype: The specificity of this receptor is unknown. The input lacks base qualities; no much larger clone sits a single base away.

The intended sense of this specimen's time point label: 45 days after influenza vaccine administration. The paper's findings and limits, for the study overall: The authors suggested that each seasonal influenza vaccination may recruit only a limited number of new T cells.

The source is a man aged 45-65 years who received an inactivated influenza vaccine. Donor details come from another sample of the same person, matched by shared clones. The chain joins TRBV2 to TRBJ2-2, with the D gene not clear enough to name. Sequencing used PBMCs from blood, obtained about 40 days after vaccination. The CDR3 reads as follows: CASKPAAYSYTGELFF. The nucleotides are TGTGCCAGCAAACCGGCAGCCTATTCGTACACCGGGGAGCTGTTTTTT.